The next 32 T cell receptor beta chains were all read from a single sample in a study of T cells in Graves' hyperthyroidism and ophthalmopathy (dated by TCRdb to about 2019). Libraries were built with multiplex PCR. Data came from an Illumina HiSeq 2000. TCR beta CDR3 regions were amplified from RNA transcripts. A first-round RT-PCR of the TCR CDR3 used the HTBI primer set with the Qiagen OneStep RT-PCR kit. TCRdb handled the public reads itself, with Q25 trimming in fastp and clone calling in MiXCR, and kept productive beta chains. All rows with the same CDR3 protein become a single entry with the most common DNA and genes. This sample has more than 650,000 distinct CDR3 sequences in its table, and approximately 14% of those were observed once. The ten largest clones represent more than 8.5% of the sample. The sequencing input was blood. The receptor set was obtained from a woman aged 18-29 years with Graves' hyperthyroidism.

CDR3 sequence reads: CAISEPTGRIFYEQYF. The DNA of the CDR3 is TGTGCCATCAGTGAGCCCACCGGGCGGATCTTCTACGAGCAGTACTTC. The V gene is TRBV10-3, the J gene TRBJ2-7; no definite D call. CDR1 is ENHRY, CDR2 SYGVKD, per germline. There are 16 residues in the CDR3. Trimming took off 2 bases at V and 3 bases at J, with 17 bases between the two ends.

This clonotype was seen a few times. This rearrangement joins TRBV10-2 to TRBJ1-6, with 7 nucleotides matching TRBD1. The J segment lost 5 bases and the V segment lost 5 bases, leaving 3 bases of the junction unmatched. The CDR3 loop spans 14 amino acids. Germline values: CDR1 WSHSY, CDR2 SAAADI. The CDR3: CASSRDSDNSPLHF. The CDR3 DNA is TGCGCCAGCAGTCGGGACAGCGATAATTCACCCCTCCACTTT.

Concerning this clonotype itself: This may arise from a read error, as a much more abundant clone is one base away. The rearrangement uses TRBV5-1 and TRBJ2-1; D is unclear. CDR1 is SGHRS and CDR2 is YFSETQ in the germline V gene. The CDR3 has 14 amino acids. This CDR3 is CASSLSGGYSEQFF. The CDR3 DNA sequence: TGCGCCAGCAGCTTGTCTGGCGGATACAGTGAGCAGTTCTTC.

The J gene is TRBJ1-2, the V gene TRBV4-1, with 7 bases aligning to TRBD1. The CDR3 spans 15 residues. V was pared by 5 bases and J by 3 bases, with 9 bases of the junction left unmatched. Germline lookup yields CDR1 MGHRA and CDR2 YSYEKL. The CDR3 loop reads CASSTRFQGDYGYTF. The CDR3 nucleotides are TGCGCCAGCAGCACCCGCTTTCAGGGGGACTATGGCTACACCTTC.

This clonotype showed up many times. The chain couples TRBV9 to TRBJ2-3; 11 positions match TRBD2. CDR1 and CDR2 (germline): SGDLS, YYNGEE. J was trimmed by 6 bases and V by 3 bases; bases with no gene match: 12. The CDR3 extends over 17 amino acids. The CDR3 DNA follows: TGTGCCAGCAGCGGCCCCACTAGCGGGAGTGGTGATGATACGCAGTATTTT. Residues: CASSGPTSGSGDDTQYF.

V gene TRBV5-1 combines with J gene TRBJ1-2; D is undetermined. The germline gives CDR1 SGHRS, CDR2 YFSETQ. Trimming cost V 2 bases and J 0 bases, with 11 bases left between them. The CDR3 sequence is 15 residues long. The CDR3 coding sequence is TGCGCCAGCAGCTTCGCAGCTAAGCCTAACTATGGCTACACCTTC. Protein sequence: CASSFAAKPNYGYTF. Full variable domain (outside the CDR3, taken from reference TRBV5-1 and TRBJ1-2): KAGVTQTPRYLIKTRGQQVTLSCSPISGHRSVSWYQQTPGQGLQFLFEYFSETQRNKGNFPGRFSGRQFSNSRSEMNVSTLELGDSALYLCASSFAAKPNYGYTFGSGTRLTVV.

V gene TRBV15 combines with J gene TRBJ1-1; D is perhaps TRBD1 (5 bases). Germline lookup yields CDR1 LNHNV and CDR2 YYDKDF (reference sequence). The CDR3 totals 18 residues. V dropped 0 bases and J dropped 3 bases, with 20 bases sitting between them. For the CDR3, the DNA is TGTGCCACCAGCAGAGATTTAAAGGGGTTCGGGGGGGACACTGAAGCTTTCTTT. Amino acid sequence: CATSRDLKGFGGDTEAFF.

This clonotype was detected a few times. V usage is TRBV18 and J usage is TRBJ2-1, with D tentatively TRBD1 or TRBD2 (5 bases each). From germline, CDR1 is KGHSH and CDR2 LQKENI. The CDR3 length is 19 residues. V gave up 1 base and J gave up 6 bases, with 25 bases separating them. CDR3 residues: CASSPRDLGQGLRVNEQFF. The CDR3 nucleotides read TGTGCCAGCTCACCACGAGACCTGGGTCAGGGTTTGCGGGTCAATGAGCAGTTCTTC.

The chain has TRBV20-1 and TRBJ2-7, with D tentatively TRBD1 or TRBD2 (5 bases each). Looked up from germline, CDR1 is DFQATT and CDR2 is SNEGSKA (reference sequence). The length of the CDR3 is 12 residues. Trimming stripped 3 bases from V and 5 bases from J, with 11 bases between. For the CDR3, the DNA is TGCAGTGCTAGGGACGGGACGGACGAGCAGTACTTC. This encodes CSARDGTDEQYF.

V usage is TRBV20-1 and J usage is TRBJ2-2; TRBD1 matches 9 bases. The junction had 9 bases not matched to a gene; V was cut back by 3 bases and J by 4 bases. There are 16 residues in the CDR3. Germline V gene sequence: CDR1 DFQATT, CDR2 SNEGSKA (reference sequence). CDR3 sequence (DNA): TGCAGTGCTAGGGACCGGGACAGGGATTTCACCGGGGAGCTGTTTTTT. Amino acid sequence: CSARDRDRDFTGELFF.

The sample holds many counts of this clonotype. DNA of the CDR3: TGTGCCAGCAGTTACGTTGGCGGGAGGGGCGCAGATACGCAGTATTTT. Translated: CASSYVGGRGADTQYF. The J gene is TRBJ2-3, the V gene TRBV6-2 or TRBV6-3; 9 positions agree with TRBD2. CDR3 length equals 16 residues. The germline V gene encodes CDR1 MNHEY and CDR2 SVGEGT. J gave up 4 bases and V 2 bases, and 7 bases lay outside the gene matches.

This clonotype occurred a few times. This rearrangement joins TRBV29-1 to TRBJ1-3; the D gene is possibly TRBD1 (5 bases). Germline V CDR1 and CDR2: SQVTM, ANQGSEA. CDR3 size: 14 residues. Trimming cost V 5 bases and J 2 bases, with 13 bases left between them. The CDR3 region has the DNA TGCAGCGTTCTAACCGGGACTACTGGAAACACCATATATTTT. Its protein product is CSVLTGTTGNTIYF.

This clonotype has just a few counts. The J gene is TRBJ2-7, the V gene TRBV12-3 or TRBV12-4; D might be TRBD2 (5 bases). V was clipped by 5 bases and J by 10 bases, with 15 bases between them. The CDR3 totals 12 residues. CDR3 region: CASSISGPRQYF. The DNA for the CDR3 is TGTGCCAGCAGTATCAGCGGACCCCGACAGTACTTC.

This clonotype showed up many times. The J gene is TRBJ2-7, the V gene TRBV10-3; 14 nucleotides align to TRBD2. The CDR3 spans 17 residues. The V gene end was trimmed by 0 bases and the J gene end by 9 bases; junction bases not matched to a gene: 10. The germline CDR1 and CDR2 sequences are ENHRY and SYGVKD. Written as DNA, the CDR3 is TGTGCCATCAGTGAGTCGGTGGAGACTAGCGGGAGGGAGGTGCAGTACTTC. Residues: CAISESVETSGREVQYF.

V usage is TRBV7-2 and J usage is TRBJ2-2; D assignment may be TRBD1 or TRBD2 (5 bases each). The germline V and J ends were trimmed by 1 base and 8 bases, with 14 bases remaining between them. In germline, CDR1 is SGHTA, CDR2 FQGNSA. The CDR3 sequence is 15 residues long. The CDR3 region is CASSLGGKGSGELFF. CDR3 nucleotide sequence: TGTGCCAGCAGCTTAGGGGGGAAGGGGTCGGGGGAGCTGTTTTTT.

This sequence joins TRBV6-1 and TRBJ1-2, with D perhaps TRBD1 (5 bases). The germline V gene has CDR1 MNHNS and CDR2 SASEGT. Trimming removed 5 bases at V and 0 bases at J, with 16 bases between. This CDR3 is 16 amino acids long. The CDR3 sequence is CASSKLLTDSNYGYTF. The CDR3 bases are TGTGCCAGCAGTAAGCTCCTGACAGACTCTAACTATGGCTACACCTTC.

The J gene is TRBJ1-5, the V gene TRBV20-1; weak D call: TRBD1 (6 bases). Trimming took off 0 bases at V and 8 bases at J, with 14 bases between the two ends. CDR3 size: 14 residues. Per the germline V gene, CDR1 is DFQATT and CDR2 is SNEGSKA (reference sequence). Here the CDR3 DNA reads TGCAGTGCTAGAGAGAGGGGGGGAATCAAGCCCCAGCATTTT. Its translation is CSARERGGIKPQHF.

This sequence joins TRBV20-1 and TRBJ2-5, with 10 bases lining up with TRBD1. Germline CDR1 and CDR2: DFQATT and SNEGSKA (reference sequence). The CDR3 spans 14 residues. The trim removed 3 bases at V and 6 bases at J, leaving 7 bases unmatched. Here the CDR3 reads CSASPGQGHQTQYF. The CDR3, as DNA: TGCAGTGCTAGTCCGGGACAGGGGCACCAGACCCAGTACTTC.

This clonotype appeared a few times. This CDR3 reads CAISVVAGGITGELFF. The CDR3 nucleotides are TGTGCCATCAGTGTAGTAGCGGGAGGAATCACCGGGGAGCTGTTTTTT. This chain links TRBV10-3 with TRBJ2-2; 10 nucleotides agree with TRBD2. J gave up 4 bases and V 4 bases, and 6 bases lay outside the gene matches. The CDR3 has 16 residues. Per the germline V gene, CDR1 is ENHRY and CDR2 is SYGVKD.

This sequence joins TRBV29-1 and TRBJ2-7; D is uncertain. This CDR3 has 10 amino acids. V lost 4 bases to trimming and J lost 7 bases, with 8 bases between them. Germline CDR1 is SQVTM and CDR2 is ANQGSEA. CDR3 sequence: CSVAGAEQYF. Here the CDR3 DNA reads TGCAGCGTTGCAGGAGCTGAGCAGTACTTC.

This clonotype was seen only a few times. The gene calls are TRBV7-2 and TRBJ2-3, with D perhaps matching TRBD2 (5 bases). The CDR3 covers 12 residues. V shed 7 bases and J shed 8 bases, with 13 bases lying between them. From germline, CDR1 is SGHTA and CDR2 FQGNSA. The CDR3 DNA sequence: TGTGCCAGCACCGCCGGGATAGGTACGCAGTATTTT. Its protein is CASTAGIGTQYF.

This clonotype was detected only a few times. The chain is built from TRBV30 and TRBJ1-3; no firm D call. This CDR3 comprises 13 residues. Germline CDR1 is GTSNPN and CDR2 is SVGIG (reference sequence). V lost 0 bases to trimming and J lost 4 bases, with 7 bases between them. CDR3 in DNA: TGTGCCTGGAGTGTATTCCTAGGAAACACCATATATTTT. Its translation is CAWSVFLGNTIYF.

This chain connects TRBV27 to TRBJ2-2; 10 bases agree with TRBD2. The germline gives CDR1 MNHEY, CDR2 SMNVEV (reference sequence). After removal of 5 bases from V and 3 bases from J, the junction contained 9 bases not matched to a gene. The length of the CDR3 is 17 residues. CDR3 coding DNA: TGTGCCAGCAGTACGCTAGCGGGAGAGCGCGACACCGGGGAGCTGTTTTTT. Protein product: CASSTLAGERDTGELFF.

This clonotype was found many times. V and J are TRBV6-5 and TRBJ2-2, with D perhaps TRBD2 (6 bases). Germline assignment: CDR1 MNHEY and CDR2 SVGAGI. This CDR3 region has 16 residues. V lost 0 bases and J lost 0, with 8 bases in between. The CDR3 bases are TGTGCCAGCAGTTACTCGGGACTGCCGAACACCGGGGAGCTGTTTTTT. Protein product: CASSYSGLPNTGELFF.

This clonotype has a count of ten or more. CDR3 sequence: CASSGLYGYTF. DNA of the CDR3: TGTGCCAGCAGTGGACTCTATGGCTACACCTTC. The J gene is TRBJ1-2, the V gene TRBV27, with D hard to call. Trimming pared 5 bases from V and 4 bases from J, leaving 5 bases between. The CDR3 length is 11 residues. The V gene's germline CDR1 is MNHEY and CDR2 SMNVEV (reference sequence).

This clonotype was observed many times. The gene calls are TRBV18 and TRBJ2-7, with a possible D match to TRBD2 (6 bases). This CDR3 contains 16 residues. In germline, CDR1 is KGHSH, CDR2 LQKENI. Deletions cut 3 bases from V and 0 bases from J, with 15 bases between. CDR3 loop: CASSPTSQGPSYEQYF. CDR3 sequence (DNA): TGTGCCAGCTCACCGACTAGTCAGGGCCCCTCCTACGAGCAGTACTTC.

The CDR3 DNA reads TGTGCCAGCAGCTTAAGGTTGTCCCCATCCGGTGCAGATACGCAGTATTTT. Translated, it gives CASSLRLSPSGADTQYF. J is TRBJ2-3 and V is TRBV7-2; D gene ambiguous. The ends were cut back, 2 bases at V and 4 bases at J, with 19 bases in the middle. The CDR3 has 17 amino acids. Germline assignment: CDR1 SGHTA and CDR2 FQGNSA.

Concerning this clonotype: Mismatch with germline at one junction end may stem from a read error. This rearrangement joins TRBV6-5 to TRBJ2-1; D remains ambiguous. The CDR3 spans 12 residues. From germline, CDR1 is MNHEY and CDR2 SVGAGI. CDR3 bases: TGTGCCAGCGGTTACGGTAGTGGTGAGCAGTTCTTC. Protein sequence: CASGYGSGEQFF.

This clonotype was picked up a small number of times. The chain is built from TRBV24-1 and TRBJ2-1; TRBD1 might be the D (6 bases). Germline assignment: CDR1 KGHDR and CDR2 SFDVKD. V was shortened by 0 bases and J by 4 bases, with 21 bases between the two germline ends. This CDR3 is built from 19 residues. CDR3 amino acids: CATSDLPLQGPGTYNEQFF. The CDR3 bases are TGTGCCACCAGTGATTTGCCCCTCCAGGGACCGGGGACATACAATGAGCAGTTCTTC.

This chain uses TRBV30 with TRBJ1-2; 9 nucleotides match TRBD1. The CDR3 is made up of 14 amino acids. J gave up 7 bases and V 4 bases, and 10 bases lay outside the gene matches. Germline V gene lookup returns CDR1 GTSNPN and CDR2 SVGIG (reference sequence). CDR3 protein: CAWIPGQGSAGYTF. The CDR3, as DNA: TGTGCCTGGATTCCGGGACAGGGTTCCGCTGGCTACACCTTC.

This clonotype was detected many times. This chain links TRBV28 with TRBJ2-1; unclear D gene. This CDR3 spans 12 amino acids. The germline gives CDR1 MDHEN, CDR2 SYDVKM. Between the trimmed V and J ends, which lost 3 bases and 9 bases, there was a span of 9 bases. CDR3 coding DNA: TGTGCCAGCAGTTTTGAGTCGGCTGAGCAGTTCTTC. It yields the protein CASSFESAEQFF.

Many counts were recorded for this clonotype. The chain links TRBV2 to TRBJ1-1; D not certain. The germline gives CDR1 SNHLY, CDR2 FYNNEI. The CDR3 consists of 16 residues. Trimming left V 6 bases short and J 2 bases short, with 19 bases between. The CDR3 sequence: CASRGDLGRSNTEAFF. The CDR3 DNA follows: TGTGCCAGCAGAGGAGACCTAGGGCGGAGCAACACTGAAGCTTTCTTT.